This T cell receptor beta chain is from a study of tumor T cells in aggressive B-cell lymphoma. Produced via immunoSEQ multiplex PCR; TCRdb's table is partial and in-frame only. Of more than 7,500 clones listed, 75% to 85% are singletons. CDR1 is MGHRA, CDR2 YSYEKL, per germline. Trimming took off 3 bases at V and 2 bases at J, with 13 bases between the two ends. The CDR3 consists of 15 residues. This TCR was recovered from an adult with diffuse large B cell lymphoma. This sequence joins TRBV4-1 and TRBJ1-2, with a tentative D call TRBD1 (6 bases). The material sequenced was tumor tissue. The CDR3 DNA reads TGCGCCAGCAGCCAGGCCGGGACAAGAAACTATGGCTACACCTTC. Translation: CASSQAGTRNYGYTF.